In this sample, the clone carrying this T cell receptor (beta chain) turned up a few times. The antigen is not known. The CDR3 length is 15 residues. CDR1 and CDR2 from the germline V gene are SGHRS and YFSETQ. The J segment lost 5 bases and the V segment lost 0 bases, leaving 4 bases of the junction unmatched. The data derive from a study of T cells in Graves' hyperthyroidism and ophthalmopathy. TCR beta CDR3 sequences were amplified from RNA transcripts. TCR CDR3 underwent first-round RT-PCR with the HTBI primer set. TCRdb used MiXCR to reprocess the multiplex PCR reads, holding one entry per CDR3 protein. Of 490,000 or so distinct CDR3 sequences in the sample, less than 25% were seen once. General observations from the study: Progression to ophthalmopathy was predicted a median of 6.5 months early.

The chain links TRBV5-1 to TRBJ1-1; 10 bases are a match to TRBD1. The receptor was isolated from a woman between 65 and 79 years old with Graves' ophthalmopathy. Specimen: blood. Written as DNA, the CDR3 is TGCGCCAGCAGCTTGGAGGGACAGGGGTGGACTGAAGCTTTCTTT. It encodes CASSLEGQGWTEAFF.